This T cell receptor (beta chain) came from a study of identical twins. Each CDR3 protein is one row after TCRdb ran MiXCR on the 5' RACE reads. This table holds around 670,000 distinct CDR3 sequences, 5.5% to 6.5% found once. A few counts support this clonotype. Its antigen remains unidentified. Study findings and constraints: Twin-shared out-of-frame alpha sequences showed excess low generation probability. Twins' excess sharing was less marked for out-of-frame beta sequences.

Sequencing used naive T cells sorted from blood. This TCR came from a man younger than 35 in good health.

CDR3 DNA: TGTGCCAGTGGATACAGGTCGCCAAGGGAAGCTTTCTTT. Translating gives CASGYRSPREAFF. The V and J genes are TRBV19 and TRBJ1-1; TRBD1 is a possible D gene (5 bases). The ends were cut back, 8 bases at V and 8 bases at J, with 18 bases in the middle. Germline V gives CDR1 LNHDA, CDR2 SQIVND (reference sequence). The CDR3 has 13 residues.